Shown below are 14 T cell receptor beta chains from a single sample sequenced in a study of CD8 T cells in ankylosing spondylitis listed by TCRdb under 2017. Their specific antigens are unknown. The library came from 5' RACE. The sequencer was an Illumina HiSeq 2500. TCRdb reran the public reads through fastp at Q25 and MiXCR, keeping productive beta chains. Merged by CDR3 protein, the rows form single entries marked with the most common genes and DNA. This sample gives about 220,000 distinct CDR3 sequences in total; around 7.9% of them show up just once. The ten biggest clones cover 14% of the sample. Broader findings and caveats from the paper: Blood from ankylosing spondylitis patients appeared to be characterized by a TCR beta motif composed of 7 to 9 highly homologous amino acid variants.

Material for sequencing was blood, either unsorted or a sorted T cell fraction (not recorded which). The source of these receptors is a male donor with ankylosing spondylitis.

In its sample, this clonotype was seen a few times. The V gene is TRBV29-1, the J gene TRBJ2-1; 7 bases agree with TRBD2. This CDR3 is built from 13 residues. In germline, CDR1 is SQVTM, CDR2 ANQGSEA. With 4 bases clipped from V and 12 bases from J, the junction kept 12 bases outside the gene matches. The CDR3 coding sequence is TGCAGCGTTGTCGTAGCGGGCCCACAGGTGCAGTTCTTC. Translation gives CSVVVAGPQVQFF.

This clonotype was seen many times. The chain couples TRBV18 to TRBJ1-2; no firm D call. The CDR3 contains 15 residues. Germline loops: CDR1 KGHSH, CDR2 LQKENI. The germline V and J ends were trimmed by 1 base and 4 bases, with 13 bases remaining between them. This CDR3 is CASSPQQPEPYGYTF. CDR3 DNA sequence: TGTGCCAGCTCACCACAACAGCCCGAACCCTATGGCTACACCTTC.

This clonotype has a count of ten or more. This CDR3 reads CASSLGAERYTDTQYF. For the CDR3, the DNA is TGTGCCAGCAGCCTAGGGGCAGAACGATACACAGATACGCAGTATTTT. The chain couples TRBV3-1 to TRBJ2-3; D may be TRBD1 (5 bases). The germline CDR1 and CDR2 sequences are LGHDT and YNNKEL (reference sequence). V was trimmed by 4 bases and J by 2 bases, leaving 16 bases between them. The CDR3 has 16 residues.

Ten or more counts support this clonotype. V usage is TRBV27 and J usage is TRBJ2-7; 10 positions agree with TRBD2. The germline CDR1 and CDR2 sequences are MNHEY and SMNVEV (reference sequence). V lost 5 bases, J lost 5 bases, and 6 bases stayed unmatched. This CDR3 has 14 residues. The CDR3 sequence is CASSLAGVPNEQYF. CDR3 nucleotide sequence: TGTGCCAGCAGTCTAGCGGGGGTGCCGAACGAGCAGTACTTC.

The rearrangement links TRBV18 to TRBJ1-3; 7 bases line up with TRBD1. Germline loops: CDR1 KGHSH, CDR2 LQKENI. The CDR3 extends over 16 amino acids. V shed 6 bases and J 4 bases; nucleotides not matched to a gene: 12. CDR3 residues: CASSDTKGASGNTIYF. CDR3 nucleotides: TGTGCCAGCTCCGACACCAAGGGGGCGTCCGGAAACACCATATATTTT.

The rearrangement uses TRBV20-1 and TRBJ1-2; no clear D. CDR1 and CDR2 (germline): DFQATT, SNEGSKA (reference sequence). Trimming left V 5 bases short and J 0 bases short, with 10 bases between. The CDR3 has 13 amino acids. CDR3 DNA sequence: TGCAGTGCTCAAGGGTTTACTAACTATGGCTACACCTTC. It translates to CSAQGFTNYGYTF.

This clonotype has ten or more counts. V is TRBV7-9 and J is TRBJ2-3; possible D gene TRBD2, 6 bases. There are 16 residues in the CDR3. Germline V gene lookup returns CDR1 SEHNR and CDR2 FQNEAQ (reference sequence). Trimming took off 1 base at V and 1 base at J, with 12 bases between the two ends. The DNA for the CDR3 is TGTGCCAGCAGCTTAGGCAGGGCTAGCGGCACAGATACGCAGTATTTT. This translates into CASSLGRASGTDTQYF.

This clonotype was observed many times. This chain uses TRBV29-1 with TRBJ2-1; 8 bases are a match to TRBD2. CDR3 length: 15 amino acids. CDR1 is SQVTM and CDR2 is ANQGSEA in the germline V gene. V shed 4 bases and J 7 bases; nucleotides not matched to a gene: 12. For the CDR3, the DNA is TGCAGCGTTGGGCCTAGCGGGTTCGGTGGGAATGAGCAGTTCTTC. This gives the protein CSVGPSGFGGNEQFF.

This clonotype was seen many times. The CDR3 sequence: CAILGTGGRGRYHNEQFF. The CDR3 DNA reads TGTGCCATACTTGGGACAGGGGGCCGCGGGAGGTATCACAATGAGCAGTTCTTC. The chain uses TRBV28 and TRBJ2-1, with 12 bases matching TRBD1. CDR3 length: 18 amino acids. Germline trimming cut 10 bases from V and 5 bases from J; bases unmatched to any gene: 18. CDR1 is MDHEN, CDR2 SYDVKM, per germline.

Comment on this clonotype: A read error may account for a junction end that differs from germline. The chain joins TRBV7-7 to TRBJ2-5; D gene ambiguous. Germline-derived CDR1 and CDR2 are SSHAT and FNYEAQ (reference sequence). The CDR3 runs to 14 residues. The CDR3 sequence is CASSSGDYRETQYF. In DNA, the CDR3 is TGTGCTAGCAGTTCTGGAGATTACCGGGAGACCCAGTACTTC.

In its sample, this clonotype was seen many times. This chain joins TRBV29-1 and TRBJ2-7; no clear D gene. The CDR3 totals 13 residues. V lost 4 bases and J lost 2, with 12 bases in between. Germline-derived CDR1 and CDR2 are SQVTM and ANQGSEA. CDR3 DNA sequence: TGCAGCGTTGTATTGGGTTTCGCCTACGAGCAGTACTTC. This codes for CSVVLGFAYEQYF.

This clonotype has a count of ten or more. J is TRBJ2-1 and V is TRBV9, with D possibly matching TRBD1 (6 bases). The V end was cut by 4 bases, the J end by 10 bases, with 9 bases between. This CDR3 contains 11 residues. The germline CDR1 and CDR2 sequences are SGDLS and YYNGEE. CDR3 sequence: CASSTGTEQFF. CDR3 in DNA: TGTGCCAGCAGCACAGGGACAGAGCAGTTCTTC.

This clonotype was observed a handful of times. The chain employs TRBV20-1 and TRBJ1-3; tentatively, D is TRBD1 (6 bases). The V gene lost 0 bases and the J gene lost 2 bases, with 11 bases spanning the gap. This CDR3 is 15 amino acids long. The germline V gene has CDR1 DFQATT and CDR2 SNEGSKA (reference sequence). The CDR3 bases are TGCAGTGCTAGAGACCTACAGGGTCCTGGAAACACCATATATTTT. This gives the protein CSARDLQGPGNTIYF.

This clonotype was seen ten or more times. The rearrangement uses TRBV7-8 and TRBJ1-5, with D uncertain. This CDR3 region has 14 residues. From germline, CDR1 is SGHVS and CDR2 FQNEAQ. With 2 bases removed from V and 2 bases from J, the gap between germline ends came to 7 bases. The CDR3, as DNA: TGTGCCAGCAGCTTAAGTGTGGGCAATCAGCCCCAGCATTTT. Protein: CASSLSVGNQPQHF.